The present T cell receptor (beta chain) was sequenced within a study of radiotherapy plus CTLA-4 blockade in lung cancer. CDR3 length equals 15 residues. V lost 6 bases and J 1 base, leaving 13 bases between the germline ends. Germline V CDR1 and CDR2: MNHEY, SMNVEV (reference sequence). This clone was detected a few times. Produced via immunoSEQ multiplex PCR; TCRdb's table is partial and in-frame only. The sample includes tens of thousands of clones, 70% to 90% of them seen just once. This chain connects TRBV27 to TRBJ1-5; D is unclear. This TCR was recovered from a human donor with non-small cell lung cancer that progressed on radiotherapy plus ipilimumab. Here the sequenced sample was peripheral blood, taken from a patient treated with radiotherapy plus ipilimumab. The CDR3 sequence is CASRAGILSNQPQHF. DNA for the CDR3: TGTGCCAGCAGAGCGGGGATTTTGAGCAATCAGCCCCAGCATTTT.